What follows are 13 T cell receptor beta chains derived from one specimen sequenced in a study of regulatory dendritic cells for organ transplantation. Assay: immunoSEQ multiplex PCR; the TCRdb copy retains only in-frame clones and omits some. The sample includes fewer than 40,000 clones, around nine tenths of them seen just once. Sequencing was carried out using naive CD8+ T cells from blood. Subset in this sample: CD45RA+ naive T cells. The origin of the receptors is a human donor in good health.

CDR3 nucleotides: TGTGCCAGCAGTCCAACCGATGCAACTAATGAAAAACTGTTTTTT. It is translated as CASSPTDATNEKLFF. This rearrangement joins TRBV27 to TRBJ1-4; unclear D gene. The CDR3 totals 15 residues. Germline lookup yields CDR1 MNHEY and CDR2 SMNVEV (reference sequence). V gave up 5 bases and J gave up 0 bases, with 10 bases separating them.

The rearrangement joins TRBV7-9 to TRBJ2-5; D is perhaps TRBD1 or TRBD2 (5 bases each). The germline gives CDR1 SEHNR, CDR2 FQNEAQ (reference sequence). This CDR3 comprises 14 residues. The V end was cut by 10 bases, the J end by 5 bases, with 20 bases between. The CDR3 nucleotides read TGTGCCACCGCAGGGCGAGGGAATGTGGAGACCCAGTACTTC. Protein: CATAGRGNVETQYF.

This chain connects TRBV30 to TRBJ1-3; no clear D gene. The V and J ends lost 4 bases and 0 bases respectively, with 10 bases between them. The germline V gene has CDR1 GTSNPN and CDR2 SVGIG (reference sequence). The CDR3 is made up of 14 amino acids. CDR3 protein: CAWTVSSSGNTIYF. DNA of the CDR3: TGTGCCTGGACAGTCTCGAGCTCTGGAAACACCATATATTTT.

This clone occurred once. The same CDR3 also results from other DNA sequences found in this sample. This sequence joins TRBV28 and TRBJ1-2, with a tentative D call TRBD1 (6 bases). In germline, CDR1 is MDHEN, CDR2 SYDVKM. This CDR3 has 14 amino acids. V was cut by 2 bases and J by 4 bases, with 11 bases left in between. The chain's CDR3 is CASSLEGGGYGYTF. The CDR3 region has the DNA TGTGCCAGCAGTTTAGAGGGGGGAGGCTATGGCTACACCTTC.

The J gene is TRBJ2-7, the V gene TRBV6-6; D is ambiguous. Trimming cost V 0 bases and J 1 base, with 4 bases left between them. This CDR3 contains 13 residues. Germline-derived CDR1 and CDR2 are MNHNY and SVGAGI (reference sequence). The CDR3 bases are TGTGCCAGCAGTTACTCAGGGTCCTACGAGCAGTACTTC. It yields the protein CASSYSGSYEQYF.

This rearrangement joins TRBV15 to TRBJ2-1; tentatively, D is TRBD1 (6 bases). Germline CDR1 reads LNHNV; CDR2 reads YYDKDF (reference sequence). V was cut by 8 bases and J by 5 bases, with 19 bases left in between. This CDR3 comprises 15 residues. CDR3 bases: TGTGCCACCGAGTCCGGGGACACCGGGGACAATGAGCAGTTCTTC. It codes for CATESGDTGDNEQFF.

The chain uses TRBV9 and TRBJ2-7; 10 bases map to TRBD1. V lost 2 bases, J lost 5 bases, and 7 bases stayed unmatched. The CDR3 runs to 15 residues. Germline lookup yields CDR1 SGDLS and CDR2 YYNGEE. DNA of the CDR3: TGTGCCAGCAGCGTGAGACAGGGGGCTCGAGACGAGCAGTACTTC. Protein product: CASSVRQGARDEQYF.

The gene calls are TRBV27 and TRBJ2-1, with 11 positions matching TRBD2. There are 17 residues in the CDR3. Germline lookup yields CDR1 MNHEY and CDR2 SMNVEV (reference sequence). V trimming: 5 bases; J trimming: 2 bases; junction bases outside the gene matches: 8. DNA for the CDR3: TGTGCCAGCAGTCTGCCGGGACTAGCGGATCCCTACAATGAGCAGTTCTTC. As protein: CASSLPGLADPYNEQFF.

The CDR3 loop reads CASRGTNEKLFF. CDR3 nucleotide sequence: TGTGCCAGCAGGGGAACCAATGAAAAACTGTTTTTT. The chain couples TRBV27 to TRBJ1-4; D remains unclear. V dropped 6 bases and J dropped 5 bases, with 7 bases sitting between them. There are 12 residues in the CDR3. CDR1 is MNHEY and CDR2 is SMNVEV in the germline V gene (reference sequence).

This clone was found a few times. V and J are TRBV9 and TRBJ1-2, with D hard to call. Looked up from germline, CDR1 is SGDLS and CDR2 is YYNGEE. The length of the CDR3 is 12 residues. V was pared by 3 bases and J by 8 bases, with 11 bases between. The CDR3 here is CASSAGFLGYTF. The CDR3 DNA sequence: TGTGCCAGCAGCGCGGGGTTCCTGGGCTACACCTTC. Drawing the rest from reference TRBV9 and TRBJ1-2, the complete variable domain is DSGVTQTPKHLITATGQRVTLRCSPRSGDLSVYWYQQSLDQGLQFLIQYYNGEERAKGNILERFSAQQFPDLHSELNLSSLELGDSALYFCASSAGFLGYTFGSGTRLTVV.

V gene TRBV7-3 combines with J gene TRBJ2-2; no clear D. CDR1 SGHTA and CDR2 FQGTGA come from the germline V gene. This CDR3 comprises 14 residues. V lost 6 bases, J lost 9 bases, and 17 bases lay in between. The CDR3 protein is CASSFTLGDRELFF. CDR3 nucleotide sequence: TGTGCCAGCAGTTTTACCCTGGGCGATAGGGAGCTGTTTTTT.

This clone was detected once. The chain couples TRBV4-3 to TRBJ2-3; tentative D call: TRBD1 (5 bases). CDR3 length: 18 residues. CDR1 and CDR2 from the germline V gene are LGHNA and YSLEER. V was trimmed by 0 bases and J by 1 base, leaving 17 bases between them. The CDR3 DNA reads as TGCGCCAGCAGCCAAGATGCCGCCGCAGGGCTCGGCACAGATACGCAGTATTTT. This encodes CASSQDAAAGLGTDTQYF.

The chain joins TRBV2 to TRBJ2-1; TRBD2 might be the D (6 bases). The CDR3 covers 16 residues. Trimming pared 6 bases from V and 5 bases from J, leaving 20 bases between. From germline, CDR1 is SNHLY and CDR2 FYNNEI. The DNA of the CDR3 is TGTGCCAGCAGGGAGGGTCGGCGGGGTCTCAACAATGAGCAGTTCTTC. It translates to CASREGRRGLNNEQFF.